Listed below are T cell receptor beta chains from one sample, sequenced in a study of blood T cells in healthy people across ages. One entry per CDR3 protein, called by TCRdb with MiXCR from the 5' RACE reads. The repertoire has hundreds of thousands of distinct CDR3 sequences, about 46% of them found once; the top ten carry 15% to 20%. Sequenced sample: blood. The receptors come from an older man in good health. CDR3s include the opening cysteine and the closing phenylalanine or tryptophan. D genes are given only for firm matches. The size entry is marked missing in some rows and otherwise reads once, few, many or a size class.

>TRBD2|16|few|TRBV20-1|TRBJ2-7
TGCAGTGCCTCACACTCCGGGACTAGCGGCACCAACGAGCAGTACTTC
CSASHSGTSGTNEQYF
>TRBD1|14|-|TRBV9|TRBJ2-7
TGTGCCAGCAGCCCCGAGGGGGCGGCGTACGAGCAGTACTTC
CASSPEGAAYEQYF
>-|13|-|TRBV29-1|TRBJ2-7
TGCAGCGTTGAAGACGACCAATCCTACGAGCAGTACTTC
CSVEDDQSYEQYF
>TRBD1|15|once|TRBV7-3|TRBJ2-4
TGTGCCAGCAGCTTAGCCCCGGACAGGCCGACGAACCAGTACTTC
CASSLAPDRPTNQYF
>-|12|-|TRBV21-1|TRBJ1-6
TGTGCCAGCAGACAAATTGGGTCACCCCTCCACTTT
CASRQIGSPLHF
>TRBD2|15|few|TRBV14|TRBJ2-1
TGTGCCAGCAGTAGAGCGGGAGCGGGCTACAATGAGCAGTTCTTC
CASSRAGAGYNEQFF
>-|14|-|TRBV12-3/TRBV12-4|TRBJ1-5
TGTGCCAGCAGTCCCGGACCCCTAGGGGGGCCCCAGCATTTT
CASSPGPLGGPQHF
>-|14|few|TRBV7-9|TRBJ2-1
TGTGCCAGCAGCTTAGCGCAAGTAACAGGGGAGCAGTTCTTC
CASSLAQVTGEQFF
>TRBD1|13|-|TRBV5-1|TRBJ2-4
TGCGCCAGCAGCTATGGACAGGGATCCATTCAGTACTTC
CASSYGQGSIQYF
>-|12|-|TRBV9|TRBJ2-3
TGTGCCAGCAGCGTAGCCTTGGATACGCAGTATTTT
CASSVALDTQYF
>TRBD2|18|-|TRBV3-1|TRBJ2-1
TGTGCCAGCAGCCAAGAGGGGGGTCTAGCGGGAGCCTACAATGAGCAGTTCTTC
CASSQEGGLAGAYNEQFF
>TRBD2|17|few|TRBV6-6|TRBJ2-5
TGTGCCAGCAGTCTCGGGACTAGCGGGAGAAGTCTAGAGACCCAGTACTTC
CASSLGTSGRSLETQYF
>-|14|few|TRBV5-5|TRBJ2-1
TGTGCCAGCAGCCCAGGACAGACCTACAATGAGCAGTTCTTC
CASSPGQTYNEQFF
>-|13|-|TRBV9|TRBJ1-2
TGTGCCAGCAGCGTGATAGATAACTATGGCTACACCTTC
CASSVIDNYGYTF
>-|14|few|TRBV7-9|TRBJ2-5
TGTGCCAGCAGCTTCGGACCACTAGGCCAGACCCAGTACTTC
CASSFGPLGQTQYF
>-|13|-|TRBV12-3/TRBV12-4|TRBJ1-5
TGTGCCAGCAGTTTAACCCCTTGGCAGCCCCAGCATTTT
CASSLTPWQPQHF
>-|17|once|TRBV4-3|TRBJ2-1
TGCGCCAGCAGCCAAGACCGTCCGGGGTATTTATACAGTGAGCAGTTCTTC
CASSQDRPGYLYSEQFF
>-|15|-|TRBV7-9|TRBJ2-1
TGTGCCAGCAGCTTGGCTGACGTCTCCTACAATGAGCAGTTCTTC
CASSLADVSYNEQFF
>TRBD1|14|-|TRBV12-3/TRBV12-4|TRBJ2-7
TGTGCCACCGCCACAGGGGGATCTTCCTACGAGCAGTACTTC
CATATGGSSYEQYF
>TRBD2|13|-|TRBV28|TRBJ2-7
TGTGCCAGCAGCCCTCCGGAGCCGGGACTAGCGTACTTC
CASSPPEPGLAYF
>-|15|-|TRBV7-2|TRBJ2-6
TGTGCCAGCAGCGAAAGCAGGGTTGGGGCCAACGTCCTGACTTTC
CASSESRVGANVLTF
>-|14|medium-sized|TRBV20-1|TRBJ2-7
TGCAGTGCTAAGGGGACACTAACATCCTACGAGCAGTACTTC
CSAKGTLTSYEQYF
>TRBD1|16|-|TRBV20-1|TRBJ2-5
TGCAGTGCTATTCTGGCGCCGGGACAGTTGGGGAAGACCCAGTACTTC
CSAILAPGQLGKTQYF
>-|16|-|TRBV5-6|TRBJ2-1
TGTGCCAGCAGCTTGGTCACATACTTAATATACAATGAGCAGTTCTTC
CASSLVTYLIYNEQFF
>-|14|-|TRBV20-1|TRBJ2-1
TGCAGTGCTAGAGATCCTAGCTTTAGAAGTGAGCAGTTCTTC
CSARDPSFRSEQFF
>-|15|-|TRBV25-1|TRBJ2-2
TGTGCCAGCAGTGAATATATCGGGTCCACCGGGGAGCTGTTTTTT
CASSEYIGSTGELFF
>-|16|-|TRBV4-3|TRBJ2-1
TGCGCCAGCAGCCAAGATGGGGGGACTAGGGGGCGGGAGCAGTTCTTC
CASSQDGGTRGREQFF
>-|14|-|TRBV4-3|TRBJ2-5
TGCGCCAGCAGCCAAAGGCTGAGGTCGGAGACCCAGTACTTC
CASSQRLRSETQYF
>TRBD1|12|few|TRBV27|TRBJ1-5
TGTGCCAGCAGGACAGGGTACCAGCCCCAGCATTTT
CASRTGYQPQHF
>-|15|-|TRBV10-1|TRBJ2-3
TGCGCCAGCAGCTTTACAGCCGACAGCACAGATACGCAGTATTTT
CASSFTADSTDTQYF
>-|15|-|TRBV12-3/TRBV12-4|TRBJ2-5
TGTACCAGCAGTTTAGCGCGGGGTGTACAAGAGACCCAGTACTTC
CTSSLARGVQETQYF